The 16 T cell receptor beta chains below were found in one sample sequenced in a study of blood T cells in healthy people across ages. A second about 6 to 12 cycle PCR used barcoded and J-beta primers. TCRdb re-analysed the 5' RACE reads in MiXCR, keeping a single row per CDR3 protein. The table includes hundreds of thousands of distinct CDR3 sequences, roughly 26% detected once. The sample comprised blood. Source of these receptors: a woman of 80 years or more in good health.

The table lists this clonotype with many counts. The rearrangement joins TRBV6-6 to TRBJ2-1; D call uncertain. The CDR3 contains 12 residues. Germline V gives CDR1 MNHNY, CDR2 SVGAGI (reference sequence). Trimming took off 6 bases at V and 7 bases at J, with 10 bases between the two ends. DNA of the CDR3: TGTGCCAGCAGCCCCATGGGAAATGAGCAGTTCTTC. It yields the protein CASSPMGNEQFF.

A note on this clonotype: It may be a read error: a sequence one base away is much more abundant. This rearrangement joins TRBV7-2 to TRBJ2-1, with a tentative D call TRBD1 (6 bases). V was shortened by 4 bases and J by 3 bases, with 16 bases between the two germline ends. The V gene's germline CDR1 is SGHTA and CDR2 FQGNSA. The CDR3 is 16 residues long. In DNA, the CDR3 is TGTGCCAGCAGCTCACCCGAGACAGGTAGCTACAATGAGCAGTTCTTC. It yields the protein CASSSPETGSYNEQFF.

This clonotype was observed a handful of times. The rearrangement uses TRBV6-4 and TRBJ2-3; 8 bases match TRBD2. The CDR3 runs 14 residues. After removal of 6 bases from V and 4 bases from J, the junction contained 6 bases not matched to a gene. Germline V gene sequence: CDR1 MRHNA, CDR2 SNTAGT. DNA of the CDR3: TGTGCCAGCAGCACGGGGGGGCGGGCAGATACGCAGTATTTT. Encoded protein: CASSTGGRADTQYF.

This clonotype was seen at least ten times. The gene calls are TRBV15 and TRBJ2-4, with TRBD2 matching 10 bases. The germline V gene has CDR1 LNHNV and CDR2 YYDKDF (reference sequence). This CDR3 spans 11 amino acids. The junction had 0 bases not matched to a gene; V was cut back by 6 bases and J by 10 bases. CDR3: CATRLAGIQYF. DNA for the CDR3: TGTGCCACCAGACTAGCGGGGATTCAGTACTTC.

Regarding this clonotype: A clone one base away is much larger, so this may be a read error. The J gene is TRBJ2-5, the V gene TRBV9; 7 bases are shared with TRBD2. Germline CDR1 is SGDLS and CDR2 is YYNGEE. V was clipped by 3 bases and J by 2 bases; unmatched bases: 7. This CDR3 has 15 residues. CDR3 residues: CASSARPAGQETQYF. In DNA, the CDR3 is TGTGCCAGCAGCGCCCGACCAGCGGGGCAAGAGACCCAGTACTTC.

Points on this clonotype: A much bigger clone sits one base away, suggesting this may be a read error. V usage is TRBV11-2 and J usage is TRBJ2-5, with TRBD1 as a possible D gene (7 bases). Germline-derived CDR1 and CDR2 are SGHAT and FQNNGV. The V gene lost 0 bases and the J gene lost 4 bases, with 18 bases spanning the gap. The CDR3 covers 17 residues. The CDR3 DNA is TGTGCCAGCAGCTTAGAGGTCGTCAGGGGGGCTCGAGAGACCCAGTACTTC. It is translated as CASSLEVVRGARETQYF.

The chain employs TRBV2 and TRBJ2-5, with 8 bases lining up with TRBD1. Germline-derived CDR1 and CDR2 are SNHLY and FYNNEI. The junction had 5 bases not matched to a gene; V was cut back by 9 bases and J by 2 bases. This CDR3 contains 13 residues. CDR3 loop: CASGQGKQETQYF. The DNA for the CDR3 is TGTGCCAGTGGACAGGGCAAGCAAGAGACCCAGTACTTC.

This clonotype has ten or more counts. This chain connects TRBV14 to TRBJ2-1, with no clear D. Germline-derived CDR1 and CDR2 are SGHDN and FVKESK. This CDR3 region has 13 residues. Trimming removed 2 bases at V and 9 bases at J, with 11 bases between. The CDR3 loop is CASSQSVEGEQFF. CDR3 DNA sequence: TGTGCCAGCAGCCAATCTGTAGAAGGTGAGCAGTTCTTC.

The V gene is TRBV3-1, the J gene TRBJ1-4, with TRBD1 as a possible D gene (5 bases). V lost 3 bases and J lost 3, with 11 bases in between. The CDR3 sequence is 15 residues long. Germline V gives CDR1 LGHDT, CDR2 YNNKEL (reference sequence). Here the CDR3 DNA reads TGTGCCAGCAGCCAGTCAGGGAATGCTAATGAAAAACTGTTTTTT. Translation gives CASSQSGNANEKLFF.

This clonotype has more than one count but fewer than ten. This chain joins TRBV28 and TRBJ1-1; D perhaps matches TRBD1 (5 bases). The CDR3 totals 15 residues. Germline assignment: CDR1 MDHEN and CDR2 SYDVKM. Trimming left V 2 bases short and J 1 base short, with 11 bases between. The CDR3 sequence: CASSLVAGGNTEAFF. The CDR3 DNA follows: TGTGCCAGCAGTTTAGTTGCGGGGGGGAACACTGAAGCTTTCTTT. The full variable domain, in which reference TRBV28 and TRBJ1-1 provide the parts outside the CDR3, is DVKVTQSSRYLVKRTGEKVFLECVQDMDHENMFWYRQDPGLGLRLIYFSYDVKMKEKGDIPEGYSVSREKKERFSLILESASTNQTSMYLCASSLVAGGNTEAFFGQGTRLTVV.

This clonotype was seen a few times. V gene TRBV18 combines with J gene TRBJ1-4; TRBD1 is a possible D gene (6 bases). The germline CDR1 and CDR2 sequences are KGHSH and LQKENI. CDR3 size: 16 residues. The ends were cut back, 8 bases at V and 5 bases at J, with 21 bases in the middle. The CDR3 DNA is TGTGCCAGCCATGTATCCCCCAAGGGGGGAAATGAAAAACTGTTTTTT. This sequence encodes CASHVSPKGGNEKLFF.

This clonotype was detected a few times. This chain links TRBV19 with TRBJ1-2; D is perhaps TRBD1 (5 bases). V dropped 10 bases and J dropped 4 bases, with 22 bases sitting between them. CDR1 and CDR2 (germline): LNHDA, SQIVND (reference sequence). This CDR3 region has 15 residues. This CDR3 is CATGRRNLDSYGYTF. CDR3 coding DNA: TGTGCCACGGGGCGGAGGAATTTGGATAGCTATGGCTACACCTTC.

The V gene is TRBV20-1, the J gene TRBJ1-5; tentatively, D is TRBD1 (6 bases). V was clipped by 3 bases and J by 0 bases, with 12 bases between them. CDR1 is DFQATT, CDR2 SNEGSKA, per germline (reference sequence). There are 15 residues in the CDR3. This chain's CDR3 is CSARTGLISNQPQHF. The CDR3 DNA reads as TGCAGTGCTAGGACAGGTTTAATTAGCAATCAGCCCCAGCATTTT.

The table lists this clonotype with a few counts. This chain uses TRBV5-5 with TRBJ2-5; 10 nucleotides agree with TRBD2. The CDR3 consists of 15 residues. Per germline, CDR1 SGHKS and CDR2 YYEKEE (reference sequence). Unmatched junction bases numbered 9, after V lost 6 bases and J lost 4 bases. CDR3: CASNWPGLARETQYF. CDR3 DNA sequence: TGTGCCAGCAACTGGCCGGGACTAGCGAGAGAGACCCAGTACTTC.

This chain uses TRBV3-1 with TRBJ1-4; TRBD1 might be the D (6 bases). V was shortened by 6 bases and J by 8 bases, with 10 bases between the two germline ends. The CDR3 extends over 12 amino acids. CDR1 LGHDT and CDR2 YNNKEL come from the germline V gene (reference sequence). The CDR3 DNA reads TGTGCCAGCAGAGGGACAACAGAAAAACTGTTTTTT. This sequence encodes CASRGTTEKLFF.

This chain links TRBV14 with TRBJ1-6, with 10 positions matching TRBD1. Germline lookup yields CDR1 SGHDN and CDR2 FVKESK. The CDR3 is 17 residues long. The V segment lost 1 base and the J segment 7 bases; nucleotides outside the gene matches: 7. The CDR3 bases are TGTGCCAGCAGCCAAGTCACCGGGGACAGGGGCAATTCACCCCTCCACTTT. This encodes CASSQVTGDRGNSPLHF.